These T cell receptor beta chains were read from a single sample in a study of T-cell reconstitution after alpha-beta-depleted transplantation in children. Each CDR3 protein is one row after TCRdb ran MiXCR on the PCR reads. Of some 310,000 distinct CDR3 sequences in the sample, more than 20% are singletons; the top ten hold roughly 11%. Here the sequenced sample was PBMCs, mostly from graft donor cells, taken 180 days after TCRalphabeta/CD19-depleted stem cell transplant. The source of these receptors is a male patient younger than 18 who had a stem cell transplant for acute lymphoblastic leukemia, so the T cells may come from the graft donor. CDR3s include the opening cysteine and the closing phenylalanine or tryptophan. D genes are given only for firm matches. Clone size appears in some rows only: once, few, many, or a class for an expanded clone.

abundance | d_gene | j_gene | v_gene | CDR3aa | CDR3nt
few | NA | TRBJ2-5 | TRBV25-1 | CASRAWGSSQETQYF | TGTGCCAGCAGAGCCTGGGGCTCTTCTCAAGAGACCCAGTACTTC
NA | NA | TRBJ1-3 | TRBV7-6 | CASSFSGGGNTIYF | TGTGCCAGCAGCTTCTCCGGTGGCGGAAACACCATATATTTT
NA | NA | TRBJ2-3 | TRBV7-2 | CASSLVGTPTDTQYF | TGTGCCAGCAGCTTAGTGGGCACCCCCACAGATACGCAGTATTTT
few | NA | TRBJ1-6 | TRBV4-1 | CASSGFGDSPLHF | TGCGCCAGCAGTGGCTTCGGGGATTCACCCCTCCACTTT
once | NA | TRBJ2-1 | TRBV12-3/TRBV12-4 | CASSLGESTGWVVSGQNNEQFF | TGTGCCAGCAGTTTAGGAGAGTCGACAGGATGGGTTGTTAGCGGGCAGAACAATGAGCAGTTCTTC
NA | TRBD1 | TRBJ2-7 | TRBV10-3 | CAITGGQGSYEQYF | TGTGCCATCACGGGGGGACAGGGGTCCTACGAGCAGTACTTC
NA | TRBD2 | TRBJ2-3 | TRBV7-9 | CASSLGVTGGRTDTQYF | TGTGCCAGCAGCTTAGGTGTAACGGGGGGTCGGACAGATACGCAGTATTTT
NA | NA | TRBJ2-1 | TRBV6-1 | CASSELDYNEQFF | TGTGCCAGCAGTGAACTAGACTACAATGAGCAGTTCTTC
few | NA | TRBJ1-1 | TRBV29-1 | CSVETGRQAFF | TGCAGCGTCGAAACAGGGAGGCAAGCTTTCTTT
NA | TRBD1 | TRBJ2-1 | TRBV11-1 | CATGDRRYNEQFF | TGTGCCACCGGGGACAGGCGATACAATGAGCAGTTCTTC
NA | TRBD1 | TRBJ2-7 | TRBV20-1 | CSQGVEAYEQYF | TGCAGCCAGGGGGTTGAAGCCTACGAGCAGTACTTC
NA | TRBD1 | TRBJ2-7 | TRBV12-5 | CASGLEDRGHEQYF | TGTGCTAGTGGTTTGGAGGACAGGGGGCACGAGCAGTACTTC
NA | TRBD1 | TRBJ1-2 | TRBV4-1 | CASSLMGQNYGYTF | TGCGCCAGCAGCTTGATGGGACAGAACTATGGCTACACCTTC
few | TRBD2 | TRBJ2-2 | TRBV20-1 | CSAESGRAPGELFF | TGCAGTGCTGAAAGCGGGAGGGCCCCCGGGGAGCTGTTTTTT
few | NA | TRBJ1-2 | TRBV9 | CASSVVGTPLGYGYTF | TGTGCCAGCAGCGTAGTAGGGACACCTTTAGGCTATGGCTACACCTTC
many | NA | TRBJ2-1 | TRBV10-3 | CAIRQGIAGTNNEQFF | TGTGCCATCCGACAGGGAATAGCGGGAACCAACAATGAGCAGTTCTTC
many | NA | TRBJ1-2 | TRBV27 | CASSPYGARYGYTF | TGTGCCAGCAGTCCCTACGGGGCCCGCTATGGCTACACCTTC
many | TRBD2 | TRBJ2-3 | TRBV15 | CATSKLAEYTDTQYF | TGTGCCACCAGCAAACTAGCGGAATACACAGATACGCAGTATTTT
NA | TRBD1 | TRBJ1-2 | TRBV20-1 | CSADTGGAYGYTF | TGCAGTGCTGACACAGGGGGCGCCTATGGCTACACCTTC
few | NA | TRBJ1-3 | TRBV4-3 | CASSQEGLAGNTIYF | TGCGCCAGCAGCCAAGAGGGGCTGGCAGGAAACACCATATATTTT
NA | NA | TRBJ1-4 | TRBV29-1 | CSVEGGVEKLFF | TGCAGCGTTGAAGGAGGGGTTGAAAAACTGTTTTTT
NA | TRBD2 | TRBJ2-3 | TRBV18 | CASSPSSGTSGSTDTQYF | TGTGCCAGCTCCCCATCCTCCGGGACTAGCGGTAGCACAGATACGCAGTATTTT
NA | NA | TRBJ2-7 | TRBV20-1 | CSGPSAAGSYEQYF | TGCAGTGGCCCGTCAGCAGCGGGCTCCTACGAGCAGTACTTC
NA | NA | TRBJ1-2 | TRBV6-1 | CASSPGHYYGYTF | TGTGCCAGCAGCCCGGGACACTACTATGGCTACACCTTC
NA | NA | TRBJ2-2 | TRBV7-2 | CANGPPYTGELFF | TGTGCCAACGGACCTCCGTACACCGGGGAGCTGTTTTTT
many | NA | TRBJ2-2 | TRBV9 | CASSVDFASSGELFF | TGTGCCAGCAGCGTAGATTTCGCTAGCTCCGGGGAGCTGTTTTTT
NA | NA | TRBJ2-1 | TRBV7-2 | CASRWIGSYNEQFF | TGTGCCAGCAGGTGGATCGGGAGTTACAATGAGCAGTTCTTC
NA | NA | TRBJ2-5 | TRBV5-1 | CASSFLISGIQETQYF | TGCGCCAGCAGCTTTCTTATCTCAGGGATTCAAGAGACCCAGTACTTC
few | NA | TRBJ1-4 | TRBV5-1 | CASSLVGHNEKLFF | TGCGCCAGCAGCTTGGTAGGGCATAATGAAAAACTGTTTTTT
NA | TRBD2 | TRBJ2-1 | TRBV7-7 | CASSLRLAGRDEQFF | TGTGCCAGCAGCTTAAGACTAGCTGGGAGGGATGAGCAGTTCTTC
NA | NA | TRBJ2-3 | TRBV4-1 | CASSPIGLLISDTQYF | TGCGCCAGCAGCCCTATAGGTCTGCTGATCTCAGATACGCAGTATTTT
NA | NA | TRBJ2-1 | TRBV7-9 | CASSSFQGWAYNEQFF | TGTGCCAGCAGCTCATTCCAGGGGTGGGCCTACAATGAGCAGTTCTTC
NA | NA | TRBJ1-3 | TRBV18 | CASSPVQGSGNTIYF | TGTGCCAGCTCACCAGTCCAGGGCTCTGGAAACACCATATATTTT
NA | NA | TRBJ2-5 | TRBV7-2 | CASSLGQRRETQYF | TGTGCCAGCAGCTTAGGGCAGCGGCGTGAGACCCAGTACTTC
NA | NA | TRBJ2-3 | TRBV2 | CASRPEYGTDTQYF | TGTGCCAGCAGACCCGAATACGGCACAGATACGCAGTATTTT
many | NA | TRBJ1-1 | TRBV12-3/TRBV12-4 | CASSPRAVNTEAFF | TGTGCCAGCAGTCCCCGGGCGGTGAACACTGAAGCTTTCTTT
NA | TRBD2 | TRBJ2-1 | TRBV12-3/TRBV12-4 | CASTLRWTSGYSYNEQFF | TGTGCCAGCACCTTGAGGTGGACTAGCGGGTACTCCTACAATGAGCAGTTCTTC
few | TRBD1 | TRBJ2-1 | TRBV10-3 | CAISPGTGVEESYNEQFF | TGTGCCATCAGCCCCGGGACAGGGGTCGAAGAGTCCTACAATGAGCAGTTCTTC
few | TRBD2 | TRBJ2-5 | TRBV3-1 | CASSLHRGGETQYF | TGTGCCAGCAGCCTCCACCGGGGGGGAGAGACCCAGTACTTC
NA | TRBD1 | TRBJ1-1 | TRBV5-1 | CASSSPDRVTEAFF | TGCGCCAGCAGCTCACCAGACAGGGTCACTGAAGCTTTCTTT
NA | NA | TRBJ2-4 | TRBV7-9 | CASHRKVGSKNIQYF | TGTGCCAGCCACAGGAAAGTGGGGTCCAAAAACATTCAGTACTTC
NA | TRBD1 | TRBJ2-7 | TRBV10-2 | CASTAGQGSSYEQYF | TGCGCCAGTACTGCGGGACAGGGAAGCTCCTACGAGCAGTACTTC
NA | NA | TRBJ2-7 | TRBV6-1 | CASSLGPQRPEQYF | TGTGCCAGCTCACTTGGCCCCCAGAGGCCCGAGCAGTACTTC
NA | NA | TRBJ2-4 | TRBV11-2 | CASSLYPAELAKNIQYF | TGTGCCAGCAGCTTATATCCGGCGGAACTAGCCAAAAACATTCAGTACTTC
few | NA | TRBJ2-1 | TRBV20-1 | CSAPVGGSEFF | TGCAGTGCTCCGGTGGGGGGATCGGAGTTCTTC
many | NA | TRBJ1-2 | TRBV5-1 | CASSLADSRYGYTF | TGCGCCAGCAGCTTGGCGGATTCCCGCTATGGCTACACCTTC
NA | NA | TRBJ2-7 | TRBV21-1 | CASSQVWTGGPWNLSYEQYF | TGTGCCAGCAGCCAGGTTTGGACAGGGGGCCCCTGGAACCTTTCCTACGAGCAGTACTTC
few | TRBD2 | TRBJ2-5 | TRBV7-3 | CASSPRPTSRETQYF | TGTGCCAGCAGCCCTCGGCCGACTAGCCGGGAGACCCAGTACTTC